The sequence of this TCR beta chain was determined in a study of response to subunit inactivated influenza vaccine. General study results and limits: Each seasonal influenza vaccination, the authors suggested, recruits few new T cells.

V lost 4 bases and J lost 0; bases outside the gene matches: 4. From germline, CDR1 is SGHRS and CDR2 YFSETQ. This CDR3 spans 16 amino acids. As regards this clonotype: Its matching antigen is unknown.

TCRdb re-analysed the RT-PCR reads in MiXCR, keeping a single row per CDR3 protein. Of 500,000 to 550,000 distinct CDR3 sequences listed, approximately 7.1% were seen once; the top ten hold over 10%. The receptor was derived from a man aged 50 to 69 who received an inactivated influenza vaccine. The chain employs TRBV5-1 and TRBJ1-6; TRBD1 matches at 7 bases. The sequencing here drew on PBMCs from blood, taken less than 25 months after vaccination. The CDR3: CASSMGQTSYNSPLHF. The CDR3 bases are TGCGCCAGCAGCATGGGACAGACCTCCTATAATTCACCCCTCCACTTT.